Shown below are 32 T cell receptor beta chains from a single sample sequenced in a study of T cell responses to AZD1222 COVID-19 vaccine. Assay: immunoSEQ multiplex PCR; the TCRdb copy retains only in-frame clones and omits some. Among 140,000 to 150,000 clones listed, roughly 88% were seen once. Specimen: peripheral blood, collected on day 0 of AZD1222 vaccination. The receptors come from an adult in good health.

V usage is TRBV7-6 and J usage is TRBJ2-1; D might be TRBD2 (6 bases). In germline, CDR1 is SGHVS, CDR2 FNYEAQ. This CDR3 has 14 residues. V gave up 2 bases and J gave up 7 bases, with 12 bases separating them. The CDR3 region is CASSLWGTSNEQFF. The CDR3 coding sequence is TGTGCCAGCAGCTTATGGGGGACTTCGAATGAGCAGTTCTTC.

The chain's CDR3 is CASSQGPGTGGGNTIYF. As DNA, the CDR3 is TGCGCCAGCAGCCAAGGACCAGGGACAGGGGGAGGAAACACCATATATTTT. The chain links TRBV4-3 to TRBJ1-3, with 11 bases identical to TRBD1. Germline V lookup: CDR1 LGHNA, CDR2 YSLEER. CDR3 length equals 17 residues. J lost 4 bases, V lost 1 base, and 6 bases had no gene match.

This chain uses TRBV28 with TRBJ2-3, with 11 bases that match TRBD2. This CDR3 spans 16 amino acids. Trimming took 6 bases from V and 2 from J; bases not matched to a gene: 7. Germline V CDR1 and CDR2: MDHEN, SYDVKM. The CDR3 loop reads CASSLPLAGATDTQYF. The CDR3 DNA follows: TGTGCCAGCAGCCTCCCACTAGCGGGGGCCACAGATACGCAGTATTTT.

V usage is TRBV5-5 and J usage is TRBJ2-7; maybe TRBD1 (6 bases). CDR3 length: 14 amino acids. CDR1 is SGHKS, CDR2 YYEKEE, per germline (reference sequence). V was shortened by 2 bases and J by 2 bases, with 11 bases between the two germline ends. CDR3 in amino acids: CASSFGTPPYEQYF. The CDR3, as DNA: TGTGCCAGCAGCTTCGGGACACCGCCCTACGAGCAGTACTTC. The full variable domain, in which reference TRBV5-5 and TRBJ2-7 provide the parts outside the CDR3, is DAGVTQSPTHLIKTRGQQVTLRCSPISGHKSVSWYQQVLGQGPQFIFQYYEKEERGRGNFPDRFSARQFPNYSSELNVNALLLGDSALYLCASSFGTPPYEQYFGPGTRLTVT.

The chain employs TRBV20-1 and TRBJ1-1; D is uncertain. This CDR3 has 11 amino acids. CDR1 is DFQATT, CDR2 SNEGSKA, per germline (reference sequence). Deletions cut 3 bases from V and 11 bases from J, with 13 bases between. The CDR3, as DNA: TGCAGTGCTAGTAACCGGGTTGAGGCTTTCTTT. Encoded protein: CSASNRVEAFF.

The rearrangement links TRBV29-1 to TRBJ1-1; the D gene is possibly TRBD1 (6 bases). The CDR3 consists of 13 residues. V shed 4 bases and J shed 0 bases, with 9 bases lying between them. Germline V gene data show CDR1 as SQVTM and CDR2 as ANQGSEA. The DNA of the CDR3 is TGCAGCGTTGCGGACAGCATGAACACTGAAGCTTTCTTT. Protein product: CSVADSMNTEAFF.

The J gene is TRBJ1-3, the V gene TRBV7-2; no clear D gene. V lost 0 bases and J lost 4, with 7 bases in between. The CDR3 length is 14 residues. Germline V gene data show CDR1 as SGHTA and CDR2 as FQGNSA. The CDR3 sequence: CASSLARRGNTIYF. The CDR3 coding sequence is TGTGCCAGCAGCTTAGCCAGGCGCGGAAACACCATATATTTT.

This clone has just one count. This chain links TRBV6-2 or TRBV6-3 with TRBJ2-7; 8 positions agree with TRBD1. V trimming: 3 bases; J trimming: 2 bases; junction bases outside the gene matches: 6. Per germline, CDR1 MNHEY and CDR2 SVGEGT. The CDR3 has 15 residues. The chain's CDR3 is CASSYLQGDPYEQYF. CDR3 in DNA: TGTGCCAGCAGTTATTTACAGGGGGATCCCTACGAGCAGTACTTC.

The V gene is TRBV3-1 (or the pseudogene TRBV3-2), the J gene TRBJ2-7; D is unresolved. This CDR3 region has 13 residues. Trimming stripped 4 bases from V and 7 bases from J, with 14 bases between. Germline-derived CDR1 and CDR2 are LGHDT and YNNKEL (reference sequence). CDR3 region: CASSRARVGEQYF. The CDR3 nucleotides read TGTGCCAGCAGCCGGGCTAGAGTTGGGGAGCAGTACTTC.

The rearrangement joins TRBV7-9 to TRBJ2-5, with D unresolved. CDR1 is SEHNR and CDR2 is FQNEAQ in the germline V gene (reference sequence). The CDR3 extends over 12 amino acids. Deletions cut 7 bases from V and 1 base from J, with 7 bases between. CDR3 in DNA: TGTGCCAGCACCCGGACCCAAGAGACCCAGTACTTC. Translated: CASTRTQETQYF. Filled out from reference TRBV7-9 and TRBJ2-5, the complete variable domain reads DTGVSQNPRHKITKRGQNVTFRCDPISEHNRLYWYRQTLGQGPEFLTYFQNEAQLEKSRLLSDRFSAERPKGSFSTLEIQRTEQGDSAMYLCASTRTQETQYFGPGTRLLVL.

This clone has a handful of counts. The V gene is TRBV7-9, the J gene TRBJ1-1; no definite D call. From germline, CDR1 is SEHNR and CDR2 FQNEAQ (reference sequence). Trimming shortened V by 0 bases and J by 7 bases, and 6 bases separated the two germline ends. This CDR3 has 12 residues. CDR3 coding DNA: TGTGCCAGCAGCTTAGCGCACCTTGAAGCTTTCTTT. Residues: CASSLAHLEAFF.

This clone was detected once. The chain links TRBV7-9 to TRBJ2-7; D gene uncertain. Trimming shortened V by 5 bases and J by 1 base, and 6 bases separated the two germline ends. The CDR3 is made up of 12 amino acids. CDR1 SEHNR and CDR2 FQNEAQ come from the germline V gene (reference sequence). This CDR3 is CASSPESYEQYF. The CDR3 coding sequence is TGTGCCAGCAGCCCCGAATCCTACGAGCAGTACTTC.

There are a few counts of this clone. The chain combines TRBV2 with TRBJ1-1; TRBD1 aligns across 7 bases. Germline V gene lookup returns CDR1 SNHLY and CDR2 FYNNEI. The CDR3 is made up of 13 amino acids. V gave up 6 bases and J gave up 1 base; unmatched junction bases: 2. For the CDR3, the DNA is TGTGCCAGCAGCGGGGACAGGAACACTGAAGCTTTCTTT. Translating it yields CASSGDRNTEAFF.

This rearrangement joins TRBV12-3 or TRBV12-4 to TRBJ2-7; D unclear. Trimming shortened V by 7 bases and J by 5 bases, and 15 bases separated the two germline ends. The CDR3 runs to 13 residues. DNA of the CDR3: TGTGCCAGCATCATGACACCCCTTAACGAGCAGTACTTC. Its protein is CASIMTPLNEQYF.

The chain recombines TRBV5-1 with TRBJ1-1; 8 bases are shared with TRBD1. J gave up 4 bases and V 1 base, and 0 bases lay outside the gene matches. CDR3 length: 13 amino acids. Germline-derived CDR1 and CDR2 are SGHRS and YFSETQ. For the CDR3, the DNA is TGCGCCAGCAGCTTGACAGGGGGCACTGAAGCTTTCTTT. Its translation: CASSLTGGTEAFF.

V and J are TRBV11-3 and TRBJ1-2; 7 nucleotides align to TRBD1. Trimming took 2 bases from V and 6 from J; bases not matched to a gene: 3. The germline V gene encodes CDR1 SGHNT and CDR2 YENEEA. The CDR3 is made up of 13 amino acids. CDR3 bases: TGTGCCAGCAGCTTATCCACAGGGGATGGCTACACCTTC. Amino acid sequence: CASSLSTGDGYTF.

The chain combines TRBV2 with TRBJ2-5; the D gene could be TRBD1 or TRBD2 (5 bases each). With 8 bases removed from V and 0 bases from J, the gap between germline ends came to 22 bases. CDR3 length equals 17 residues. The V gene's germline CDR1 is SNHLY and CDR2 FYNNEI. The CDR3 nucleotides are TGTGCCAGCGAAAGAGGGGCAGGGTCCGGGTACCAAGAGACCCAGTACTTC. It is translated as CASERGAGSGYQETQYF. The variable domain in full, completed from reference TRBV2 and TRBJ2-5, reads EPEVTQTPSHQVTQMGQEVILRCVPISNHLYFYWYRQILGQKVEFLVSFYNNEISEKSEIFDDQFSVERPDGSNFTLKIRSTKLEDSAMYFCASERGAGSGYQETQYFGPGTRLLVL.

V and J are TRBV9 and TRBJ2-1; TRBD2 matches at 11 bases. The V and J ends lost 4 bases and 4 bases, in that order; junction bases with no gene match: 1. The CDR3 loop spans 14 amino acids. The germline V gene has CDR1 SGDLS and CDR2 YYNGEE. The CDR3 protein is CASSLAGGYNEQFF. Written as DNA, the CDR3 is TGTGCCAGCAGCCTAGCGGGGGGATACAATGAGCAGTTCTTC. Supplemented by reference TRBV9 and TRBJ2-1, the full variable domain reads DSGVTQTPKHLITATGQRVTLRCSPRSGDLSVYWYQQSLDQGLQFLIQYYNGEERAKGNILERFSAQQFPDLHSELNLSSLELGDSALYFCASSLAGGYNEQFFGPGTRLTVL.

In nucleotides, the CDR3 is TGTGCCAGCAGCTTGATAGGTATCTCTGGAAACACCATATATTTT. This codes for CASSLIGISGNTIYF. V usage is TRBV5-6 and J usage is TRBJ1-3; D gene ambiguous. This CDR3 contains 15 residues. CDR1 and CDR2 (germline): SGHDT, YYEEEE. V dropped 1 base and J dropped 0 bases, with 8 bases sitting between them.

J is TRBJ2-7 and V is TRBV5-1; tentative D call: TRBD1 (5 bases). CDR1 and CDR2 from the germline V gene are SGHRS and YFSETQ. This CDR3 region has 17 residues. The V and J ends lost 2 bases and 5 bases respectively, with 23 bases between them. In DNA form, the CDR3 reads TGCGCCAGCAGCTTCAGGGCCACCACCTCATTTCACGACGAGCAGTACTTC. Translating gives CASSFRATTSFHDEQYF.

The V gene is TRBV5-1, the J gene TRBJ1-2; D might be TRBD1 (6 bases). Germline lookup yields CDR1 SGHRS and CDR2 YFSETQ. The length of the CDR3 is 16 residues. The ends were cut back, 0 bases at V and 5 bases at J, with 17 bases in the middle. The CDR3 here is CASSLAGGGSLYGYTF. The CDR3 nucleotides read TGCGCCAGCAGCTTGGCTGGAGGGGGGTCCCTTTATGGCTACACCTTC.

V gene TRBV27 combines with J gene TRBJ1-5, with unresolved D. Germline loops: CDR1 MNHEY, CDR2 SMNVEV (reference sequence). CDR3 size: 13 residues. V shed 2 bases and J shed 2 bases, with 4 bases lying between them. In DNA, the CDR3 is TGTGCCAGCAGTTTAAACCGCAATCAGCCCCAGCATTTT. Residues: CASSLNRNQPQHF.

This rearrangement joins TRBV30 to TRBJ1-1; no firm D call. CDR3 length equals 14 residues. The V gene's germline CDR1 is GTSNPN and CDR2 SVGIG (reference sequence). Trimming shortened V by 4 bases and J by 0 bases, and 12 bases separated the two germline ends. CDR3 amino acids: CAWTKSFMNTEAFF. CDR3 coding DNA: TGTGCCTGGACTAAAAGCTTCATGAACACTGAAGCTTTCTTT.

This chain uses TRBV5-1 with TRBJ1-2; possible D gene TRBD1, 5 bases. V lost 4 bases and J lost 2, with 9 bases in between. The CDR3 is 13 amino acids. CDR1 is SGHRS, CDR2 YFSETQ, per germline. The DNA for the CDR3 is TGCGCCAGCAGCGGGGGAGGAAACTATGGCTACACCTTC. Translating it yields CASSGGGNYGYTF. Full variable domain (outside the CDR3, taken from reference TRBV5-1 and TRBJ1-2): KAGVTQTPRYLIKTRGQQVTLSCSPISGHRSVSWYQQTPGQGLQFLFEYFSETQRNKGNFPGRFSGRQFSNSRSEMNVSTLELGDSALYLCASSGGGNYGYTFGSGTRLTVV.

The chain combines TRBV5-4 with TRBJ2-5; TRBD2 aligns across 11 bases. This CDR3 has 17 amino acids. In germline, CDR1 is SGHNT, CDR2 YYREEE (reference sequence). Trimming removed 4 bases from V and 2 bases from J; junction bases left unmatched: 10. CDR3 DNA: TGTGCCAGCAGCCGAGGGGCTAGCGGGGGGCCTCAAGAGACCCAGTACTTC. Its protein is CASSRGASGGPQETQYF.

The chain carries TRBV28 and TRBJ1-1; the D is unclear. Trimming took off 6 bases at V and 9 bases at J, with 14 bases between the two ends. Germline assignment: CDR1 MDHEN and CDR2 SYDVKM. The CDR3 is 12 amino acids. The CDR3: CASRSPRQKAFF. The CDR3, as DNA: TGTGCCAGCAGGTCGCCCCGGCAGAAAGCTTTCTTT. The entire variable domain, with the rest obtained from reference TRBV28 and TRBJ1-1, is as follows: DVKVTQSSRYLVKRTGEKVFLECVQDMDHENMFWYRQDPGLGLRLIYFSYDVKMKEKGDIPEGYSVSREKKERFSLILESASTNQTSMYLCASRSPRQKAFFGQGTRLTVV.

V and J are TRBV5-6 and TRBJ1-5; possible D gene TRBD1, 5 bases. This CDR3 has 14 residues. Trimming took 0 bases from V and 6 from J, leaving 10 bases between them. Germline CDR1 SGHDT, CDR2 YYEEEE. The CDR3 is CASSLGQGGQPQHF. CDR3 DNA: TGTGCCAGCAGCTTGGGGCAGGGAGGTCAGCCCCAGCATTTT.

This chain connects TRBV20-1 to TRBJ1-6; 8 positions match TRBD1. V lost 3 bases to trimming and J lost 10 bases; unmatched junction nucleotides: 8. The length of the CDR3 is 14 residues. In germline, CDR1 is DFQATT, CDR2 SNEGSKA (reference sequence). The DNA of the CDR3 is TGCAGTGCTAGTTTGGACAGGGTTAACTCACCCCTCCACTTT. It specifies CSASLDRVNSPLHF.

The chain links TRBV7-3 to TRBJ2-5; 9 bases are shared with TRBD1. The germline gives CDR1 SGHTA, CDR2 FQGTGA. V lost 5 bases and J lost 5; bases outside the gene matches: 9. The CDR3 is made up of 15 amino acids. The CDR3 spells CASSLGDRARETQYF. The CDR3 DNA follows: TGTGCCAGCAGCCTTGGGGACAGGGCGAGGGAGACCCAGTACTTC. Drawing the rest from reference TRBV7-3 and TRBJ2-5, the complete variable domain is GAGVSQTPSNKVTEKGKYVELRCDPISGHTALYWYRQSLGQGPEFLIYFQGTGAADDSGLPNDRFFAVRPEGSVSTLKIQRTERGDSAVYLCASSLGDRARETQYFGPGTRLLVL.

The chain recombines TRBV5-4 with TRBJ1-1; the D is unclear. V lost 0 bases and J 6 bases, leaving 3 bases between the germline ends. This CDR3 has 11 residues. Germline CDR1 reads SGHNT; CDR2 reads YYREEE (reference sequence). CDR3 in DNA: TGTGCCAGCAGCTTGGCCGCTGAAGCTTTCTTT. It codes for CASSLAAEAFF.

This clone was detected once. The rearrangement links TRBV19 to TRBJ1-4; tentatively, D is TRBD1 (6 bases). The germline CDR1 and CDR2 sequences are LNHDA and SQIVND (reference sequence). The CDR3 is 15 amino acids. V lost 7 bases and J 0 bases, leaving 12 bases between the germline ends. The CDR3 DNA sequence: TGTGCCAGTACGGGGGCAGCGGCAACTAATGAAAAACTGTTTTTT. The encoded protein is CASTGAAATNEKLFF.

This clone was counted once. The chain employs TRBV19 and TRBJ2-5, with 10 positions matching TRBD2. Germline V gives CDR1 LNHDA, CDR2 SQIVND (reference sequence). The CDR3 runs 15 residues. The J segment lost 2 bases and the V segment lost 9 bases, leaving 9 bases of the junction unmatched. The CDR3 DNA is TGTGCCAGCAGACCGGGACTAGCGCGTCAAGAGACCCAGTACTTC. Protein sequence: CASRPGLARQETQYF.